This T cell receptor (beta chain) comes out of a study of blood T cell repertoires in COVID-19. Study as a whole: From the United States, Italy and Spain came samples of acute and convalescent COVID-19. Sources were T cells, B-cell-depleted T cells, or PBMCs; the material itself was cDNA or gDNA.

As originally analysed: Amplification of reference gene primers was used by the study to estimate nucleated cell counts. Data came from immunoSEQ multiplex PCR; TCRdb stores just in-frame clones and leaves some out. V, J and clone size derive from that table, while D and trimming were established from the DNA sequence. This table holds some 70,000 clones, roughly 89% found once. Germline CDR1 is LNHDA and CDR2 is SQIVND (reference sequence). The V gene end was trimmed by 9 bases and the J gene end by 3 bases; junction bases not matched to a gene: 8. This CDR3 has 15 residues. What was sequenced was peripheral blood. The sequence was obtained from a man in his fifties or sixties with active COVID-19. V and J are TRBV19 and TRBJ1-6; TRBD1 aligns across 7 bases. This chain's CDR3 is CASLPTGNYNSPLHF. CDR3 in DNA: TGTGCCAGCCTACCGACAGGGAACTATAATTCACCCCTCCACTTT.